The 17 T cell receptor beta chains below all came from one sample that was sequenced in a study of cytomegalovirus exposure and HLA in healthy donors. The PCR was carried out with 60 Vbeta primers and 13 Jbeta primers. The method was immunoSEQ multiplex PCR; TCRdb's version includes in-frame clones alone and lacks a portion of them. The sample lists just over 150,000 clones; under 75% were seen once. Specimen: PBMCs. The receptor source for this set is a man in his forties in good health and CMV-seropositive.

The chain carries TRBV12-5 and TRBJ2-7, with a possible D match to TRBD1 (6 bases). Trimming cost V 0 bases and J 4 bases, with 25 bases left between them. Germline CDR1 and CDR2: LGHNT and FRNRAP. The CDR3 has 19 residues. CDR3 DNA sequence: TGTGCTAGTGGTTTGGTACTGGGCAGGGGTGATCGGTTAGCATACGAGCAGTACTTC. Translation gives CASGLVLGRGDRLAYEQYF.

The chain recombines TRBV5-4 with TRBJ2-7; 7 bases are shared with TRBD1. Losses at the gene ends were 4 bases for V and 2 bases for J; bases not matched to a gene: 6. Germline V gives CDR1 SGHNT, CDR2 YYREEE (reference sequence). This CDR3 is 14 amino acids long. In nucleotides, the CDR3 is TGTGCCAGCAGCGTATACAGGGGCCCCTACGAGCAGTACTTC. This gives the protein CASSVYRGPYEQYF.

J is TRBJ1-1 and V is TRBV29-1; perhaps TRBD1 as D (6 bases). Trimming removed 2 bases from V and 5 bases from J, with 12 bases in between. Germline assignment: CDR1 SQVTM and CDR2 ANQGSEA. CDR3 length: 13 residues. The CDR3 sequence: CSVEHRARTEAFF. Here the CDR3 DNA reads TGCAGCGTTGAACACAGGGCGCGAACTGAAGCTTTCTTT.

Concerning this clone itself: At one end, the junction sequence differs from germline, possibly due to a read error. This same CDR3 is encoded by further DNA sequences in the sample. The V call is TRBV5-6, the J call TRBJ2-3; possibly TRBD1 for D (8 bases). Germline loops: CDR1 SGHDT, CDR2 YYEEEE. This CDR3 spans 17 amino acids. The CDR3 loop is CASSLLPGGGGADTQYF. As DNA, the CDR3 is TGTGCTAGCAGCTTACTCCCAGGGGGCGGGGGAGCAGATACGCAGTATTTT.

The chain carries TRBV19 and TRBJ1-5; 9 bases map to TRBD1. The CDR3 totals 16 residues. Trimming cost V 4 bases and J 4 bases; bases outside gene matches: 8. CDR1 is LNHDA and CDR2 is SQIVND in the germline V gene (reference sequence). CDR3 in amino acids: CASSNHIGQGNQPQHF. The CDR3, as DNA: TGTGCCAGTAGTAACCACATTGGACAGGGGAATCAGCCCCAGCATTTT.

This chain joins TRBV6-1 and TRBJ1-3; D gene unclear. This CDR3 is 15 amino acids long. Germline CDR1 is MNHNS and CDR2 is SASEGT. The V gene lost 6 bases and the J gene lost 0 bases, with 12 bases spanning the gap. CDR3 sequence: CASSDPGLSGNTIYF. For the CDR3, the DNA is TGTGCCAGCAGCGACCCCGGACTCTCTGGAAACACCATATATTTT.

The rearrangement links TRBV9 to TRBJ1-6, with a tentative D call TRBD1 (5 bases). This CDR3 region has 18 residues. V was shortened by 0 bases and J by 6 bases, with 19 bases between the two germline ends. Germline V gene sequence: CDR1 SGDLS, CDR2 YYNGEE. CDR3 sequence: CASSVAAQGSVSNSPLHF. CDR3 nucleotide sequence: TGTGCCAGCAGCGTAGCGGCCCAGGGATCGGTTTCTAATTCACCCCTCCACTTT.

The rearrangement links TRBV6-5 to TRBJ1-1; TRBD1 might be the D (5 bases). The CDR3 extends over 13 amino acids. Germline V gene data show CDR1 as MNHEY and CDR2 as SVGAGI. Trimming removed 7 bases at V and 6 bases at J, with 15 bases between. The CDR3 here is CASTDPGHSEAFF. The CDR3, as DNA: TGTGCCAGCACCGACCCCGGACATTCTGAAGCTTTCTTT.

The chain is built from TRBV18 and TRBJ1-1, with D unclear. V shed 3 bases and J shed 1 base, with 9 bases lying between them. This CDR3 spans 14 amino acids. Per germline, CDR1 KGHSH and CDR2 LQKENI. The CDR3 region has the DNA TGTGCCAGCTCACCCGCGGATGAGAACACTGAAGCTTTCTTT. Translated: CASSPADENTEAFF.

V is TRBV9 and J is TRBJ2-6; perhaps TRBD2 as D (5 bases). Trimming removed 4 bases from V and 2 bases from J, with 13 bases in between. CDR1 is SGDLS and CDR2 is YYNGEE in the germline V gene. This CDR3 region has 16 residues. The chain's CDR3 is CASSPRGSPGANVLTF. In DNA, the CDR3 is TGTGCCAGCAGCCCCCGAGGGTCCCCTGGGGCCAACGTCCTGACTTTC. The whole variable domain, remainder taken from reference TRBV9 and TRBJ2-6, is DSGVTQTPKHLITATGQRVTLRCSPRSGDLSVYWYQQSLDQGLQFLIQYYNGEERAKGNILERFSAQQFPDLHSELNLSSLELGDSALYFCASSPRGSPGANVLTFGAGSRLTVL.

This clone was recorded only once. J is TRBJ2-3 and V is TRBV9; the D is unclear. Trimming pared 3 bases from V and 6 bases from J, leaving 5 bases between. Germline-derived CDR1 and CDR2 are SGDLS and YYNGEE. This CDR3 contains 11 residues. The CDR3 nucleotides read TGTGCCAGCAGCGGGAGCGATACGCAGTATTTT. Its translation: CASSGSDTQYF.

Details on this clone: This sample includes further DNA sequences coding for the same CDR3. The rearrangement uses TRBV4-1 and TRBJ1-2, with 7 positions matching TRBD1. The V gene end was trimmed by 1 base and the J gene end by 3 bases; junction bases not matched to a gene: 11. CDR3 length: 17 amino acids. Germline V lookup: CDR1 MGHRA, CDR2 YSYEKL. This CDR3 is CASSQVRPGTAYYGYTF. Written as DNA, the CDR3 is TGCGCCAGCAGCCAAGTACGGCCCGGGACAGCATACTATGGCTACACCTTC.

This chain connects TRBV4-1 to TRBJ2-3, with unresolved D. This CDR3 spans 15 amino acids. The V end lost 1 base, the J end lost 4 bases, and 12 bases lay between the germline ends. Germline CDR1 and CDR2: MGHRA and YSYEKL. DNA of the CDR3: TGCGCCAGCAGCCAAGTTAATGAGTTTTCAGATACGCAGTATTTT. This sequence encodes CASSQVNEFSDTQYF.

The CDR3 nucleotides are TGTGCCATCAGTGCAAGGGGTCTCTCTGGAAACACCATATATTTT. It specifies CAISARGLSGNTIYF. The chain links TRBV10-3 to TRBJ1-3; the D gene is possibly TRBD1 (5 bases). Germline V lookup: CDR1 ENHRY, CDR2 SYGVKD. CDR3 size: 15 residues. V was trimmed by 4 bases and J by 0 bases, leaving 10 bases between them.

This CDR3 is CATKWAPRTYEQYF. The CDR3 nucleotides are TGTGCCACCAAATGGGCCCCAAGGACCTACGAGCAGTACTTC. The rearrangement links TRBV19 to TRBJ2-7, with no clear D. There are 14 residues in the CDR3. Trimming removed 10 bases from V and 2 bases from J, with 18 bases in between. The germline gives CDR1 LNHDA, CDR2 SQIVND (reference sequence).

Comment on this clone: In the same sample, other DNA sequences code for this CDR3. The chain uses TRBV10-2 and TRBJ2-5; no definite D call. This CDR3 is built from 13 residues. Germline loops: CDR1 WSHSY, CDR2 SAAADI. V lost 8 bases and J lost 1, with 11 bases in between. CDR3 residues: CASRSATQETQYF. In nucleotides, the CDR3 is TGCGCCAGCCGCTCAGCGACCCAAGAGACCCAGTACTTC.

This chain joins TRBV20-1 and TRBJ1-2; 7 positions match TRBD1. The junction had 3 bases not matched to a gene; V was cut back by 6 bases and J by 5 bases. Germline CDR1 is DFQATT and CDR2 is SNEGSKA (reference sequence). The CDR3 extends over 11 amino acids. The CDR3 sequence is CSAMDRYGYTF. The DNA of the CDR3 is TGCAGTGCGATGGACAGGTATGGCTACACCTTC.